This T cell receptor (beta chain) comes out of a study of blood T cell repertoires in COVID-19. The assay was immunoSEQ multiplex PCR, and TCRdb's table has in-frame clones only and misses some. The table records a few hundred thousand clones, approximately 87% of them present only once. Germline V gene sequence: CDR1 LNHDA, CDR2 SQIVND (reference sequence). Trimming shortened V by 4 bases and J by 4 bases, and 8 bases separated the two germline ends. The CDR3 runs 13 residues. Input material: PBMCs or T cells enriched from blood (not recorded which). This sequence originates from a man aged 40-49 years in a cohort exposed to, infected with or recovered from COVID-19 (not recorded which). The chain employs TRBV19 and TRBJ2-1, with D perhaps matching TRBD2 (6 bases). CDR3 nucleotides: TGTGCCAGTAGTACCCTAGCGTACAATGAGCAGTTCTTC. Translation gives CASSTLAYNEQFF. Variable domain in full (rest from reference TRBV19 and TRBJ2-1): DGGITQSPKYLFRKEGQNVTLSCEQNLNHDAMYWYRQDPGQGLRLIYYSQIVNDFQKGDIAEGYSVSREKKESFPLTVTSAQKNPTAFYLCASSTLAYNEQFFGPGTRLTVL.